The entry that follows covers one T cell receptor beta chain sequence. Sequencing was performed with immunoSEQ multiplex PCR; in TCRdb, only in-frame clones are kept and a portion is missing. Of 150,000 to 180,000 clones listed, just over 85% were seen once; the top ten hold about 2.2%. These data come from a study of cytomegalovirus exposure and HLA in healthy donors. Deletions cut 2 bases from V and 5 bases from J, with 15 bases between. CDR1 MNHEY and CDR2 SVGAGI come from the germline V gene. This CDR3 contains 15 residues. The chain recombines TRBV6-5 with TRBJ1-1, with D unclear. Sequenced sample: PBMCs. The clonotype originates from a human donor in good health. CDR3 sequence reads: CASSYAIFQRTEAFF. The CDR3 DNA reads as TGTGCCAGCAGTTACGCGATTTTCCAGCGGACTGAAGCTTTCTTT.